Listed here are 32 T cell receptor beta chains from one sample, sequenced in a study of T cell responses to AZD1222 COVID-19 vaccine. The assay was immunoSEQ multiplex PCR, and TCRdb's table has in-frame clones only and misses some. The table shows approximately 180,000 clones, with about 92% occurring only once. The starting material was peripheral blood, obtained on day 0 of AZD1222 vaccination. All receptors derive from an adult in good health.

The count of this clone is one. CDR3 in DNA: TGTGCCAGCATTTCTGGGGGACGCTCTGGAAACACCATATATTTT. Encoded protein: CASISGGRSGNTIYF. The chain is built from TRBV28 and TRBJ1-3; D might be TRBD1 (5 bases). V gave up 7 bases and J gave up 0 bases, with 13 bases separating them. Germline loops: CDR1 MDHEN, CDR2 SYDVKM. This CDR3 contains 15 residues.

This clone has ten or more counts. CDR3 coding DNA: TGTGCCAGCAGTTCCTACAGCGGGGGGCAAGAGACCCAGTACTTC. This encodes CASSSYSGGQETQYF. The chain uses TRBV6-5 and TRBJ2-5; TRBD2 matches at 9 bases. The CDR3 is 15 amino acids. CDR1 is MNHEY and CDR2 is SVGAGI in the germline V gene. With 4 bases clipped from V and 2 bases from J, the junction kept 5 bases outside the gene matches.

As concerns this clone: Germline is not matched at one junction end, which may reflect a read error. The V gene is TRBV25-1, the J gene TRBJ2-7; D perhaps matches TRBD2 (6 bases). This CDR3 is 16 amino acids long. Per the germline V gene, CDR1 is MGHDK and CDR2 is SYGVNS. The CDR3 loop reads CASSEYGGELSNEQYF. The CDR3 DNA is TGTGCCAGCAGTGAATACGGGGGAGAGCTCTCCAACGAGCAGTACTTC.

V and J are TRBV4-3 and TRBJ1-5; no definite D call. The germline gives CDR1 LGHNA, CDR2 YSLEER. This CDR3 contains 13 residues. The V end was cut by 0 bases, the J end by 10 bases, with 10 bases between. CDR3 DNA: TGCGCCAGCAGCCAAGATCGGCGCGGACCCCAGCATTTT. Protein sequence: CASSQDRRGPQHF.

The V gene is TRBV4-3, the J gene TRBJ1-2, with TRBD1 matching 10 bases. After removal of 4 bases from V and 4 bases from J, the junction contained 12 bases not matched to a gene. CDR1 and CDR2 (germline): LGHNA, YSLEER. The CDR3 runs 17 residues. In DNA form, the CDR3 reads TGCGCCAGCAGCCCAGCGGTGGGACAGGGGTTATTCTATGGCTACACCTTC. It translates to CASSPAVGQGLFYGYTF.

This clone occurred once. The CDR3 region has the DNA TGTGCCAGCAGCCCCCCGGGACAGGGGTACGAGCAGTACGTC. It codes for CASSPPGQGYEQYV. The chain is built from TRBV11-3 and TRBJ2-7, with 10 bases lining up with TRBD1. V was clipped by 5 bases and J by 4 bases; unmatched bases: 5. The CDR3 runs to 14 residues. Germline-derived CDR1 and CDR2 are SGHNT and YENEEA.

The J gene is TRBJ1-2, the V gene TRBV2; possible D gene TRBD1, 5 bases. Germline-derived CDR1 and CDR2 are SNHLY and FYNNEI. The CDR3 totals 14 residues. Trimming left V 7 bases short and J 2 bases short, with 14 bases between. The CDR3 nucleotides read TGTGCCAGCACACTCGAGGGGCCGAACTATGGCTACACCTTC. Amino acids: CASTLEGPNYGYTF.

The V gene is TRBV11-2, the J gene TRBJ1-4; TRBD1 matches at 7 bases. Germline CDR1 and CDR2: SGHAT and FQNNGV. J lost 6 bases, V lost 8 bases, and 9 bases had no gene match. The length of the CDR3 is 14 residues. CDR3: CASGDREQDEKLFF. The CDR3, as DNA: TGTGCCAGCGGTGACAGGGAGCAGGATGAAAAACTGTTTTTT.

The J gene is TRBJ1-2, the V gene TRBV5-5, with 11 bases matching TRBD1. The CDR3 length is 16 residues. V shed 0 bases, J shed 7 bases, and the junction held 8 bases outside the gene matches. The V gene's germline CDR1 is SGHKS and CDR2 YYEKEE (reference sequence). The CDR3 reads CASSLVLGQGASGYTF. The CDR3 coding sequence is TGTGCCAGCAGCTTGGTGCTTGGACAGGGGGCGAGTGGCTACACCTTC.

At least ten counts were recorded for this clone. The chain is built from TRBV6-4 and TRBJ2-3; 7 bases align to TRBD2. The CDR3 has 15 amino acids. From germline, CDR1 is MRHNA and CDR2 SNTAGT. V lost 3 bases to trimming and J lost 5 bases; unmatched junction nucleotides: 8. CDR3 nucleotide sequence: TGTGCCAGCAGTGAGGGGCTAGCGGAGCAAGATACGCAGTATTTT. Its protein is CASSEGLAEQDTQYF.

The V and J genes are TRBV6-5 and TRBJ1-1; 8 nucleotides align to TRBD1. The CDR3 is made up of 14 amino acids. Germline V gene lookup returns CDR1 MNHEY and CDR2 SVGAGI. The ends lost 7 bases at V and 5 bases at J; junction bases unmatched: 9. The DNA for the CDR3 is TGTGCCAGCACTTTGGACAGGGTGAGGACTGAAGCTTTCTTT. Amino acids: CASTLDRVRTEAFF.

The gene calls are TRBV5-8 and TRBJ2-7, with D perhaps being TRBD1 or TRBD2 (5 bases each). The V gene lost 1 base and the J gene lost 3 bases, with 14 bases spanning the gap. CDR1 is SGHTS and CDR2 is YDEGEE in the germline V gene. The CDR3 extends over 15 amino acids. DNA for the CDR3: TGTGCCAGCAGCTTGCTTGCAGGGACCGTCTACGAGCAGTACTTC. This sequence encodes CASSLLAGTVYEQYF.

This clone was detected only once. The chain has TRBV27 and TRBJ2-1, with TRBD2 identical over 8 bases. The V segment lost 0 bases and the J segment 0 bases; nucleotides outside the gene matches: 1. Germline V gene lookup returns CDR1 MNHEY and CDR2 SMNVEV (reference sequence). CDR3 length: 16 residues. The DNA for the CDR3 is TGTGCCAGCAGTTTATCTAGCGGGGCCTCCTACAATGAGCAGTTCTTC. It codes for CASSLSSGASYNEQFF.

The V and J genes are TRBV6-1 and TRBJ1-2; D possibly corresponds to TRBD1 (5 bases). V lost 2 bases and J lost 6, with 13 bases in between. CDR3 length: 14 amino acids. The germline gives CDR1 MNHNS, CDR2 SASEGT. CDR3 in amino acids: CASSERGQLNGYTF. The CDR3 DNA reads TGTGCCAGCAGTGAAAGGGGTCAGCTTAATGGCTACACCTTC.

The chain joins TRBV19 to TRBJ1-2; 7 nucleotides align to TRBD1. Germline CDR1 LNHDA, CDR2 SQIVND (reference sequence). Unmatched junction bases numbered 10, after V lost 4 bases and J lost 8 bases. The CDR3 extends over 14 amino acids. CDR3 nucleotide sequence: TGTGCCAGTAGTAAAGGGGACAGTAATAGGGGCTACACCTTC. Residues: CASSKGDSNRGYTF.

The CDR3 loop reads CASSQDPRGKETQYF. The CDR3 DNA reads as TGTGCCAGCAGCCAAGATCCCAGGGGGAAGGAGACCCAGTACTTC. The J gene is TRBJ2-5, the V gene TRBV3-1 (or the pseudogene TRBV3-2); TRBD1 agrees at 7 bases. Germline V gene lookup returns CDR1 LGHDT and CDR2 YNNKEL (reference sequence). V was pared by 0 bases and J by 5 bases, with 6 bases of the junction left unmatched. This CDR3 contains 15 residues.

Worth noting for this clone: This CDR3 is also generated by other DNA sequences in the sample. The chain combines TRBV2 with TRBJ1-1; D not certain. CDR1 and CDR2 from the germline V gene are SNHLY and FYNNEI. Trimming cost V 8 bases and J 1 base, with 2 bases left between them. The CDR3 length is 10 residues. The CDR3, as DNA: TGTGCCAGCCGGAACACTGAAGCTTTCTTT. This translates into CASRNTEAFF.

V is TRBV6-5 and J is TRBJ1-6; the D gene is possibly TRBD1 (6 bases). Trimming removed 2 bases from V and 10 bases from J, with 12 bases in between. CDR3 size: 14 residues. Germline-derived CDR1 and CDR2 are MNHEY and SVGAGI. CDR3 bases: TGTGCCAGCAGTTACAACAGGGAGTCCTCACCCCTCCACTTT. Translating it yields CASSYNRESSPLHF.

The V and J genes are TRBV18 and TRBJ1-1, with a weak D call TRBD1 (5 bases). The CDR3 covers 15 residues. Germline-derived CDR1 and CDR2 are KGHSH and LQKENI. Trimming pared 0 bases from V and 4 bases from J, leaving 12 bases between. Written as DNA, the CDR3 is TGTGCCAGCTCACCACCGGGGGGAGTAGTCACTGAAGCTTTCTTT. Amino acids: CASSPPGGVVTEAFF.

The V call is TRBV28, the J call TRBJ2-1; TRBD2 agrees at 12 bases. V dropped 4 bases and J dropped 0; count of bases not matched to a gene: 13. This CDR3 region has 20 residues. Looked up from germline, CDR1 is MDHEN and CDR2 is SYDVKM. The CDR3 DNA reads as TGTGCCAGCAGTTCGTCTAGCGGGGGGGCCTCGGTGCTCTCCTACAATGAGCAGTTCTTC. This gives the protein CASSSSSGGASVLSYNEQFF. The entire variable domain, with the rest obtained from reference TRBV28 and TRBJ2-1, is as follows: DVKVTQSSRYLVKRTGEKVFLECVQDMDHENMFWYRQDPGLGLRLIYFSYDVKMKEKGDIPEGYSVSREKKERFSLILESASTNQTSMYLCASSSSSGGASVLSYNEQFFGPGTRLTVL.

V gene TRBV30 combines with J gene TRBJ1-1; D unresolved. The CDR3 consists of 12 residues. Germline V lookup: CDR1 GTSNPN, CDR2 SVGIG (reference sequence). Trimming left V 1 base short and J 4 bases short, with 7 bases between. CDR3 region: CAWSGVATEAFF. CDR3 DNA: TGTGCCTGGAGTGGGGTGGCCACTGAAGCTTTCTTT. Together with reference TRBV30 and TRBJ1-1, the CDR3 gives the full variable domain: SQTIHQWPATLVQPVGSPLSLECTVEGTSNPNLYWYRQAAGRGLQLLFYSVGIGQISSEVPQNLSASRPQDRQFILSSKKLLLSDSGFYLCAWSGVATEAFFGQGTRLTVV.

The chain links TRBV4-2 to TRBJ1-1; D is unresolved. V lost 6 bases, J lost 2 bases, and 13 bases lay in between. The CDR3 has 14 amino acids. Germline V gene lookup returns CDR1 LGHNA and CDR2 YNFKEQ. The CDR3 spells CASSAGGRNTEAFF. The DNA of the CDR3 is TGTGCCAGCAGTGCCGGAGGGCGAAACACTGAAGCTTTCTTT.

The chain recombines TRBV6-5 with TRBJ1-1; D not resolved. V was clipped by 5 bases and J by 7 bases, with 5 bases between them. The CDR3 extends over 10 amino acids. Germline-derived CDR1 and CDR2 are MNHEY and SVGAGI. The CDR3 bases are TGTGCCAGCAGTACCCTTGAAGCTTTCTTT. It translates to CASSTLEAFF.

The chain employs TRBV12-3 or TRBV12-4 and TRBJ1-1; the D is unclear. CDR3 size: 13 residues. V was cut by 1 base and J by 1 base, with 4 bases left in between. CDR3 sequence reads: CASSLGSNTEAFF. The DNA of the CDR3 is TGTGCCAGCAGTTTAGGTTCGAACACTGAAGCTTTCTTT.

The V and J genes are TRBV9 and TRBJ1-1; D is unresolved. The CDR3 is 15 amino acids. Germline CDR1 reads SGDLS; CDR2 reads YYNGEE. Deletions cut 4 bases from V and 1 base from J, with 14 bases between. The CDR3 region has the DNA TGTGCCAGCAGCACCCACACGGACCCGAACACTGAAGCTTTCTTT. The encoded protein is CASSTHTDPNTEAFF.

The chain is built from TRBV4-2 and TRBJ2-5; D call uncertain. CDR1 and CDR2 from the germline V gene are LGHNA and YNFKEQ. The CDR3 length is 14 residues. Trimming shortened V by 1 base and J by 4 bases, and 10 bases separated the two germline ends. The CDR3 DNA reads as TGTGCCAGCAGCCAAGGGCTCACGGCAGAGACCCAGTACTTC. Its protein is CASSQGLTAETQYF.

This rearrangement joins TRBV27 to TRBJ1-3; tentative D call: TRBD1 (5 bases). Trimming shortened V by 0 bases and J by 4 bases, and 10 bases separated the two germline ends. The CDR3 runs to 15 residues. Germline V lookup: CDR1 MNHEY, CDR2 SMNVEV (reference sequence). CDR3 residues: CASSLSAGGGNTIYF. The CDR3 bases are TGTGCCAGCAGTTTATCGGCCGGGGGAGGAAACACCATATATTTT.

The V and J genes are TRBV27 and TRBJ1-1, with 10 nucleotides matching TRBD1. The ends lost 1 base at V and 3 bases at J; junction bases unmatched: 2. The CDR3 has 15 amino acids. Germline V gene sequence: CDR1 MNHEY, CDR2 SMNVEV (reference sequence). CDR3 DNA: TGTGCCAGCAGTTTATTCGGGACAGGGGACACTGAAGCTTTCTTT. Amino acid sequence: CASSLFGTGDTEAFF.

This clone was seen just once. The CDR3 nucleotides read TGTGCCAGCTCACCACCTAACAGCCGCTACGAGCAGTACTTC. Its protein is CASSPPNSRYEQYF. The V and J genes are TRBV18 and TRBJ2-7, with D uncertain. CDR3 length equals 14 residues. Germline values: CDR1 KGHSH, CDR2 LQKENI. Trimming took off 0 bases at V and 3 bases at J, with 9 bases between the two ends.

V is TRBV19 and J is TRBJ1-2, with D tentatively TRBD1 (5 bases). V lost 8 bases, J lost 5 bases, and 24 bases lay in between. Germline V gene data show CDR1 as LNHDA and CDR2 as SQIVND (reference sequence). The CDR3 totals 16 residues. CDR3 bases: TGTGCCAGTCACCCACCCCTTCAGGGATTACGGTATGGCTACACCTTC. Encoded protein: CASHPPLQGLRYGYTF.

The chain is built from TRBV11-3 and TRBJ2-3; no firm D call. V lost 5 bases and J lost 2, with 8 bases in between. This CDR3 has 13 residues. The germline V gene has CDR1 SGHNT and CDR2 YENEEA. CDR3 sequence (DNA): TGTGCCAGCAGCCGGCCAGACACAGATACGCAGTATTTT. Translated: CASSRPDTDTQYF.

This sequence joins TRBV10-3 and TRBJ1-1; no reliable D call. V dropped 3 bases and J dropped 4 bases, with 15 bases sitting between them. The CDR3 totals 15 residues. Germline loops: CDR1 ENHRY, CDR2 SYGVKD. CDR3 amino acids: CAISDYDWPGTEAFF. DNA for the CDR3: TGTGCCATCAGTGATTACGACTGGCCGGGCACTGAAGCTTTCTTT.